This T cell receptor beta chain was identified in a study of OX40 agonist ivuxolimab in advanced cancers. Broadly, across the study: The costimulatory receptor OX40 (CD134) was targeted by ivuxolimab, a fully human IgG2 agonistic monoclonal antibody. A male proportion of roughly 85% and a mean age of approximately 62 years, ranging from roughly 20 to 80, were recorded for the dose-escalation cohort. Of the approximately 50 patients in dose escalation, 19 had hepatocellular carcinoma, about 15 had melanoma, 9 had renal cell carcinoma and 9 had head and neck cancer. Three dose-escalation patients achieved partial responses, one with hepatocellular carcinoma and two with cutaneous melanoma. Peripheral TCRbeta sequencing was intended to test whether TCR sequence diversity was altered and clonal T-cell expansion was caused by ivuxolimab. Intravenous ivuxolimab was administered to patients every 2 weeks at six dose levels: 0.01, 0.1, 0.3, 1.5, 3 and 10 mg/kg. The monotherapy dose-escalation portion (N ≈ 55 patients) of the phase I ivuxolimab trial is reported in the paper. Patients were allowed to have had prior anti-PD-1, anti-PD-L1 or anti-CTLA-4 therapy, and around 41% of the dose-escalation patients had previously received checkpoint inhibitors.

Genomic DNA was extracted from sorted cells for sequencing of the TCRbeta CDR3 region. The immunoSEQ Assay was used to sequence the TCRbeta CDR3 regions. TCRdb took this table from immuneACCESS and kept in-frame rearrangements with V and J called. Such tables lack part of the clones; where checked against another copy, unresolved V genes explain under half of the gap, and the rest is unexplained. This sample has tens of thousands of clones in its table, and about nine tenths of those were observed once. The biggest ten clones account for about 48% of the sample. Patients with autoimmune disease history or receiving systemic immunosuppression were excluded from the trial. Peripheral blood for TCR sequencing was collected from all dose cohorts at baseline, on cycle 4 day 1, and on cycle 7 day 1. The samples were taken from a phase I, first-in-human, multicenter, open-label dose-escalation trial of ivuxolimab. Adults with locally advanced or metastatic melanoma, renal cell carcinoma, hepatocellular carcinoma or head and neck squamous cell carcinoma were enrolled in the trial. Before TCR sequencing, CD4+ T cells and CD8+ T cells from peripheral blood were sorted into separate populations.

Its CDR3 holds 14 amino acids, cysteine through phenylalanine. Of all the DNA, just the CDR3 is kept, 42 bases in frame from base 1. The germline V gene encodes CDR1 GTSNPN and CDR2 SVGIG (reference sequence). Deletion took 3 bases off V and 6 bases off J, with a span of 14 bases between the germline ends. This clone has only one observation. Its antigen target is currently unknown. Within one base of it there is no much larger clone, and no base qualities were kept. Summary of the overall study and its limitations: At doses from 0.1 to 3.0 mg/kg, clonal expansion was seen in both CD4+ and CD8+ blood T cells between baseline and week 6. Antigen specificity was not determined for the clonally expanded peripheral T cells. In the 0.1-3.0 mg/kg groups, partial responders had among the lowest normalized peripheral clonal expansion, particularly in CD8+ T cells. Low levels of normalized T-cell clonal expansion were also shown by some nonresponding patients. After ivuxolimab, expanded clones were on average more numerous among CD8+ T cells than among CD4+ T cells.

In this chain, TRBV30 is recombined with TRBJ2-2, with no reliable assignment of the D segment. The receptor was derived from an adult with an advanced solid tumor such as melanoma, head and neck, liver or kidney cancer. The sequences come from CD4+ or CD8+ T cells sorted from blood, collected in a trial of the OX40 agonist ivuxolimab. The encoded CDR3 is CAWRFRENAGELFF. The DNA sequence is given as TGTGCCTGGAGATTTCGCGAAAACGCCGGGGAGCTGTTTTTT. The CDR3 plus the reference TRBV30 and TRBJ2-2 genes for the other parts give the full variable domain: SQTIHQWPATLVQPVGSPLSLECTVEGTSNPNLYWYRQAAGRGLQLLFYSVGIGQISSEVPQNLSASRPQDRQFILSSKKLLLSDSGFYLCAWRFRENAGELFFGEGSRLTVL.